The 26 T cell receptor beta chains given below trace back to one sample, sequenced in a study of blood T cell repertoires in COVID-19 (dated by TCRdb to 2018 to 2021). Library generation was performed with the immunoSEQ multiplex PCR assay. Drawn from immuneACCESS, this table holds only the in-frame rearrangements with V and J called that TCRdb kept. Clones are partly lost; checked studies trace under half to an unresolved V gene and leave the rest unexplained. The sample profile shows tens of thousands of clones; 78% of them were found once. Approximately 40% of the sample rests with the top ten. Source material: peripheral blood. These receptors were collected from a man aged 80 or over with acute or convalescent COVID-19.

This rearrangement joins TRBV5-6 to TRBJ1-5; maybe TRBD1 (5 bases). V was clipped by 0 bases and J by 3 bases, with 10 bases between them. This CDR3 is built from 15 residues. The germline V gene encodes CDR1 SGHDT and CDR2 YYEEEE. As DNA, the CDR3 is TGTGCCAGCAGCTTGGGACAGCGTAACAATCAGCCCCAGCATTTT. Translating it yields CASSLGQRNNQPQHF.

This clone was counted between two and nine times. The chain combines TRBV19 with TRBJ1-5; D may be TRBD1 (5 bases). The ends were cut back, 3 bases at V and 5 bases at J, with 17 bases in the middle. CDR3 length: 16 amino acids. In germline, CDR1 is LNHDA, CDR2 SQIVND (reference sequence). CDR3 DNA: TGTGCCAGTAGTATTTTTGGACGCGGGACGCATCAGCCCCAGCATTTT. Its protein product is CASSIFGRGTHQPQHF.

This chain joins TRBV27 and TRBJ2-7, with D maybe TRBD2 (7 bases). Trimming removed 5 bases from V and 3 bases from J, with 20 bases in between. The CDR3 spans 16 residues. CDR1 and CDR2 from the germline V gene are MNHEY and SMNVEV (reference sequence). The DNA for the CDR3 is TGTGCCAGCAGTATCCAAGGGGGGGGAAACCGCTACGAGCAGTACTTC. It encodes CASSIQGGGNRYEQYF.

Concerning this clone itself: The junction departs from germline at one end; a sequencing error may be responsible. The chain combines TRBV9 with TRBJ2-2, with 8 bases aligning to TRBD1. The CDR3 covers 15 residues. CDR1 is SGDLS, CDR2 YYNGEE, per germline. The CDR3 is CASSLRTGNIGELFF. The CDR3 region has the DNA TGTGCCAGCAGCCTCCGGACAGGGAACATCGGGGAGCTGTTTTTT. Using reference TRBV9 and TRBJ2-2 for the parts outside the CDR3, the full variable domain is DSGVTQTPKHLITATGQRVTLRCSPRSGDLSVYWYQQSLDQGLQFLIQYYNGEERAKGNILERFSAQQFPDLHSELNLSSLELGDSALYFCASSLRTGNIGELFFGEGSRLTVL.

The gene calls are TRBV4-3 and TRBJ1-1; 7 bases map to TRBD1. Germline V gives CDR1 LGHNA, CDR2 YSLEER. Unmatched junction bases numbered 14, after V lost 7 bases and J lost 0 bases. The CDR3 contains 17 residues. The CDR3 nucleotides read TGCGCCAGCACCGAGGGCGTAAAGGGGGCGGTGAACACTGAAGCTTTCTTT. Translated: CASTEGVKGAVNTEAFF.

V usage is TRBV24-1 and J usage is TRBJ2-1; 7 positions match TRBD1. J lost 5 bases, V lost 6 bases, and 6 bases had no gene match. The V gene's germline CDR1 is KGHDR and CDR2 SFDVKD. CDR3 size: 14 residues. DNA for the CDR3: TGTGCCACCAGTCGGACAGGTTTGAACAATGAGCAGTTCTTC. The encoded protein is CATSRTGLNNEQFF.

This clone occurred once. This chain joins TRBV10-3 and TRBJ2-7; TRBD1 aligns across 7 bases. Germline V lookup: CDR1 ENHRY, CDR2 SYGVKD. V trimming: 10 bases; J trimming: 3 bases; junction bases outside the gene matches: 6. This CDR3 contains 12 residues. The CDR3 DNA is TGTGCCAACGGGGACAGAGACTACGAGCAGTACTTC. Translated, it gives CANGDRDYEQYF.

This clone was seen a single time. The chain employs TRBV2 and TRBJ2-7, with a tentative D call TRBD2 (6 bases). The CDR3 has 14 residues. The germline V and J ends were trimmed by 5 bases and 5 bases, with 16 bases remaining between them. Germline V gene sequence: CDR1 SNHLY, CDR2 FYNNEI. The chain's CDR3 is CASSPWRGENEQYF. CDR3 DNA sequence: TGTGCCAGCAGTCCCTGGAGGGGAGAGAACGAGCAGTACTTC.

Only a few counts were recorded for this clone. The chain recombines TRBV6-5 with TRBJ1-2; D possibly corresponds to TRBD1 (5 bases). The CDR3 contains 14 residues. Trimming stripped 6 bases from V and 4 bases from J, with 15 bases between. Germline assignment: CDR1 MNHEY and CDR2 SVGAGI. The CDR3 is CASRTTARAYGYTF. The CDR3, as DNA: TGTGCCAGCAGAACGACAGCCAGGGCCTATGGCTACACCTTC.

CDR3 coding DNA: TGTGCCAGCAGTGCGGGACAGGGATCCCCCTACGAGCAGTACTTC. It translates to CASSAGQGSPYEQYF. The chain uses TRBV2 and TRBJ2-7; 9 nucleotides match TRBD1. The trim removed 4 bases at V and 2 bases at J, leaving 6 bases unmatched. Looked up from germline, CDR1 is SNHLY and CDR2 is FYNNEI. This CDR3 is built from 15 residues.

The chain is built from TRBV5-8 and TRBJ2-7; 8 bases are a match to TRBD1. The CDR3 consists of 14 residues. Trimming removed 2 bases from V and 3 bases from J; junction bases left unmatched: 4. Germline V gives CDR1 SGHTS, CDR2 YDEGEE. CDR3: CASSFAGGLYEQYF. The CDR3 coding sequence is TGTGCCAGCAGCTTTGCAGGGGGCCTCTACGAGCAGTACTTC.

For the CDR3, the DNA is TGCGCCAGCACGGAACGACAAGTCGACACCGGGGAGCTGTTTTTT. Translating gives CASTERQVDTGELFF. This chain uses TRBV5-1 with TRBJ2-2, with no clear D. Looked up from germline, CDR1 is SGHRS and CDR2 is YFSETQ. CDR3 length equals 15 residues. V was clipped by 6 bases and J by 3 bases, with 15 bases between them.

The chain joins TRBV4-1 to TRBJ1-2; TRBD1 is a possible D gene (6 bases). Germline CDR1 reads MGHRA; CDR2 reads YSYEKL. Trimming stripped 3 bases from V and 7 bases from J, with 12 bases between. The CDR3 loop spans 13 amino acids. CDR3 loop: CASSHPRGAGYTF. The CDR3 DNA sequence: TGCGCCAGCAGCCACCCCAGGGGCGCTGGCTACACCTTC.

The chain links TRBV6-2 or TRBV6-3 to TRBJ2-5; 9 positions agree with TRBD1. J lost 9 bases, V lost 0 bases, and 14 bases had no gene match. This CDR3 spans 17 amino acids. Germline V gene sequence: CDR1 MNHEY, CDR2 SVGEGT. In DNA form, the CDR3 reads TGTGCCAGCAGTTACTCGAGTCTAATAATACGGACAGGGGCCCAGTACTTC. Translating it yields CASSYSSLIIRTGAQYF.

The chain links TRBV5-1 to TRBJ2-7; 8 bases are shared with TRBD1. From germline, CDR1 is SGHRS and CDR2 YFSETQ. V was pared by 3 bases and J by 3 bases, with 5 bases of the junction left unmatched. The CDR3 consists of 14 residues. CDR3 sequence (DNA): TGCGCCAGCAGCTCGGGGACAGGTGGCTACGAGCAGTACTTC. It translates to CASSSGTGGYEQYF.

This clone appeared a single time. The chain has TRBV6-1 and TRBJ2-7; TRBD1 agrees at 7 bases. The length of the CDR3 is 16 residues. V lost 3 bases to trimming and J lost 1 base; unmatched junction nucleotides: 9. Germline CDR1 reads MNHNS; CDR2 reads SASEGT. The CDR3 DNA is TGTGCCAGCAGTGACCAGGGGGTCTGGGGTTCCTACGAGCAGTACTTC. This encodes CASSDQGVWGSYEQYF.

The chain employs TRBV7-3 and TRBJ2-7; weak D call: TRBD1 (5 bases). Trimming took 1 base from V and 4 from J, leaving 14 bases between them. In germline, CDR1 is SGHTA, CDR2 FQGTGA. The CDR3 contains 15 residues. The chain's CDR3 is CASSLSGQGGYEQYF. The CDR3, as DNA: TGTGCCAGCAGCTTAAGTGGTCAGGGTGGATACGAGCAGTACTTC.

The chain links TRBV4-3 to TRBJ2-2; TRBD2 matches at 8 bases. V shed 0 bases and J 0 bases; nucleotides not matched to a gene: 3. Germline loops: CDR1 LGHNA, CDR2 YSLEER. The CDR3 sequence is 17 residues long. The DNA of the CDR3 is TGCGCCAGCAGCCAAGATAACGGGGGGGCGAACACCGGGGAGCTGTTTTTT. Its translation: CASSQDNGGANTGELFF.

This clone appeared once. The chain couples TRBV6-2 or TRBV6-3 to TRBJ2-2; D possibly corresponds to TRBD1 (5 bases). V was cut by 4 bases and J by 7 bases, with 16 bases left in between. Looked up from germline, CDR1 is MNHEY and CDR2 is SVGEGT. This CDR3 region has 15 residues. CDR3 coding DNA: TGTGCCAGCAGTTCTACGGTGACAGACCTCGGGGAGCTGTTTTTT. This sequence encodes CASSSTVTDLGELFF.

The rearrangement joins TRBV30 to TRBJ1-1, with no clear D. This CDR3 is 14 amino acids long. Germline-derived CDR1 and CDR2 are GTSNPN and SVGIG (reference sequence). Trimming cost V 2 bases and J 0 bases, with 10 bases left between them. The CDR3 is CAWSRRRLNTEAFF. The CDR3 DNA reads TGTGCCTGGAGTAGGCGCAGGTTGAACACTGAAGCTTTCTTT.

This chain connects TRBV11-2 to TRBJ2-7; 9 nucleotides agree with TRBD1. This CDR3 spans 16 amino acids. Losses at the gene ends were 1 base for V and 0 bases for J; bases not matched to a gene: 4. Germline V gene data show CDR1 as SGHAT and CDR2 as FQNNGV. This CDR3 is CASSLGQGGNSYEQYF. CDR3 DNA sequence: TGTGCCAGCAGCTTAGGACAGGGGGGGAACTCCTACGAGCAGTACTTC.

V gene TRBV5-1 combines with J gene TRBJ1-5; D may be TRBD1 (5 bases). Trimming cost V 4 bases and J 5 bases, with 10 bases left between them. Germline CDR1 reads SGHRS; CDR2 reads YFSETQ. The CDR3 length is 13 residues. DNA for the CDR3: TGCGCCAGCAGCATGTCGGGGGATCAGCCCCAGCATTTT. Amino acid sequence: CASSMSGDQPQHF.

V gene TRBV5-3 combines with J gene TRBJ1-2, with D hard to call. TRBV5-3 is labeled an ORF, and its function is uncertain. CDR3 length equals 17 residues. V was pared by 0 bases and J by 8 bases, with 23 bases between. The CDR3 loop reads CARSLARGGALYMGYTF. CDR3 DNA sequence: TGTGCCAGAAGCTTGGCCCGTGGCGGCGCGCTATATATGGGCTACACCTTC.

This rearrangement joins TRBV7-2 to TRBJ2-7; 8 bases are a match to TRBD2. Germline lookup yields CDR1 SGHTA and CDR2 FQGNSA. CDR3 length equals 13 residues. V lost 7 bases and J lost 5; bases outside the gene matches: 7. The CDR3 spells CASKGRGVDEQYF. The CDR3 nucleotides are TGTGCCAGCAAGGGGCGGGGGGTGGACGAGCAGTACTTC.

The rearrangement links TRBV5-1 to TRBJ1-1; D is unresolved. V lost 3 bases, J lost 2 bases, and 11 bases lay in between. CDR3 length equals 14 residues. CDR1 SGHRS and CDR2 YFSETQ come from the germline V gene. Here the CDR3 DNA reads TGCGCCAGCAGCTACGGTGGAGGCAACACTGAAGCTTTCTTT. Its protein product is CASSYGGGNTEAFF.

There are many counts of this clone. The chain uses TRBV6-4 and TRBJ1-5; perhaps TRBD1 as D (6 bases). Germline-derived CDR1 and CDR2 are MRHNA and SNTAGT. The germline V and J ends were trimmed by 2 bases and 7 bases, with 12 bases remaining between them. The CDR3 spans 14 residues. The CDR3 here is CASSDIGGGQPQHF. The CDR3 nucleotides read TGTGCCAGCAGTGACATAGGGGGAGGGCAGCCCCAGCATTTT.